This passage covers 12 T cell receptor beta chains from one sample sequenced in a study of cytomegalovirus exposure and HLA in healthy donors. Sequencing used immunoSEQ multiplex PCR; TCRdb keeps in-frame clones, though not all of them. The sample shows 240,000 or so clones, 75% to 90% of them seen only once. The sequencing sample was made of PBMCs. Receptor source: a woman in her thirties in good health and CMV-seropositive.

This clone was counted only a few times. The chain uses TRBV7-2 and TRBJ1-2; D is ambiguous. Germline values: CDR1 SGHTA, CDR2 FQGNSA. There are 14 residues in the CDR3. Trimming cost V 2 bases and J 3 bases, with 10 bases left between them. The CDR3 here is CASSLSSDYYGYTF. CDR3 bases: TGTGCCAGCAGCTTATCCTCCGACTACTATGGCTACACCTTC.

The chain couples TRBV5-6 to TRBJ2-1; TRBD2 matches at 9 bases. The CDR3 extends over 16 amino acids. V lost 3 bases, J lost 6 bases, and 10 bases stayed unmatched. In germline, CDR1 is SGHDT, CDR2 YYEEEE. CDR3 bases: TGTGCCAGCAGCTCCACTAGCGGGTGGCGGGGCAATGAGCAGTTCTTC. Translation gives CASSSTSGWRGNEQFF.

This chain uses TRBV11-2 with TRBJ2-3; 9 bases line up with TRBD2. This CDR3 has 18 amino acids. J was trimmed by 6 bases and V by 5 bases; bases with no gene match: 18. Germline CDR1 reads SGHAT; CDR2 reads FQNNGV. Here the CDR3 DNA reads TGTGCCAGCAGCCTACGCGGGAGGGCCTCCATAGGTAGGGATACGCAGTATTTT. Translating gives CASSLRGRASIGRDTQYF.

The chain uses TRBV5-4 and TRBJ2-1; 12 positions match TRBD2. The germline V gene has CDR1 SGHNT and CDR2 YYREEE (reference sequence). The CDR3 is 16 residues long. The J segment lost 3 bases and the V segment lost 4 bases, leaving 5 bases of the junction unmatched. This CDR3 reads CASSTTSGGLYNEQFF. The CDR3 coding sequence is TGTGCCAGCAGCACAACTAGCGGGGGGCTCTACAATGAGCAGTTCTTC. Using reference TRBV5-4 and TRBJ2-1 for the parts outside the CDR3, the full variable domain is ETGVTQSPTHLIKTRGQQVTLRCSSQSGHNTVSWYQQALGQGPQFIFQYYREEENGRGNFPPRFSGLQFPNYSSELNVNALELDDSALYLCASSTTSGGLYNEQFFGPGTRLTVL.

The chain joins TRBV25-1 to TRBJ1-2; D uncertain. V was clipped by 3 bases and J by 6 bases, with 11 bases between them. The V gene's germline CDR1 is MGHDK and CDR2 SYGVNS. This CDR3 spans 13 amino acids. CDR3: CASSDFGEDGYTF. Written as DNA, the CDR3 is TGTGCCAGCAGTGATTTTGGGGAGGATGGCTACACCTTC.

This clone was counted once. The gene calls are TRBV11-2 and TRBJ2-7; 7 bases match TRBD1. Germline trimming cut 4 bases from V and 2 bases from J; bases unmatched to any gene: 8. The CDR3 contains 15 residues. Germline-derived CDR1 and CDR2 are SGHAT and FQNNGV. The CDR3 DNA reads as TGTGCCAGCAGCTCTTACCGGGACAGAGCCTACGAGCAGTACTTC. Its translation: CASSSYRDRAYEQYF.

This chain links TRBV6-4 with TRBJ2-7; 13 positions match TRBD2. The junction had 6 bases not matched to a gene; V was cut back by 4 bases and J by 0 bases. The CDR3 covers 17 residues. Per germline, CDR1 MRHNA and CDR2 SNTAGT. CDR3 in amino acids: CASSGGTSGTPSYEQYF. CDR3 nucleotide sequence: TGTGCCAGCAGTGGTGGGACTAGCGGGACCCCCTCCTACGAGCAGTACTTC.

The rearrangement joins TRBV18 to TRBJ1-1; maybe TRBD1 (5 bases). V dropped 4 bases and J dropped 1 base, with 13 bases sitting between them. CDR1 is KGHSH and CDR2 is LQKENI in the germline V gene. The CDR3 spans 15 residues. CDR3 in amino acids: CASSLSGGSNTEAFF. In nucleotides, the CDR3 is TGTGCCAGCTCACTCTCGGGGGGGTCGAACACTGAAGCTTTCTTT.

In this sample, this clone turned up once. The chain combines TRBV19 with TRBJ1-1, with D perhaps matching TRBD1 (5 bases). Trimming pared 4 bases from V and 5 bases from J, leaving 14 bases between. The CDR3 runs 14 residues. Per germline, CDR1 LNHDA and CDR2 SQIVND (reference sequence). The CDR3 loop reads CASSRGGDGTEAFF. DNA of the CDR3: TGTGCCAGTAGTAGAGGAGGGGATGGGACTGAAGCTTTCTTT.

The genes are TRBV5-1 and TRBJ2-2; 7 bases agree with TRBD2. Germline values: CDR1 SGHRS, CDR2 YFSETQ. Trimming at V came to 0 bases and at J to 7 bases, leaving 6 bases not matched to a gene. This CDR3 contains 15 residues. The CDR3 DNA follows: TGCGCCAGCAGCTTGGAGGCGGGAGAAGGCGGGGAGCTGTTTTTT. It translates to CASSLEAGEGGELFF.

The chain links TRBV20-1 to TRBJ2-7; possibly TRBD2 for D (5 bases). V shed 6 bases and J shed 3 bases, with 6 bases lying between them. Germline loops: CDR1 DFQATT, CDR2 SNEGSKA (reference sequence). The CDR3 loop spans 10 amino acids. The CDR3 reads CSAGNYEQYF. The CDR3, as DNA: TGCAGTGCCGGGAACTACGAGCAGTACTTC.

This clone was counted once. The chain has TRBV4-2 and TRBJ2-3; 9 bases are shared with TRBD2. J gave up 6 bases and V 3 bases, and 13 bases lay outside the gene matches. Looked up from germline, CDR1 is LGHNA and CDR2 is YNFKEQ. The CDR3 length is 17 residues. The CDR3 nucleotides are TGTGCCAGCAGCCAGGGATTAGCGGGAGCCGGAGGGGATACGCAGTATTTT. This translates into CASSQGLAGAGGDTQYF.